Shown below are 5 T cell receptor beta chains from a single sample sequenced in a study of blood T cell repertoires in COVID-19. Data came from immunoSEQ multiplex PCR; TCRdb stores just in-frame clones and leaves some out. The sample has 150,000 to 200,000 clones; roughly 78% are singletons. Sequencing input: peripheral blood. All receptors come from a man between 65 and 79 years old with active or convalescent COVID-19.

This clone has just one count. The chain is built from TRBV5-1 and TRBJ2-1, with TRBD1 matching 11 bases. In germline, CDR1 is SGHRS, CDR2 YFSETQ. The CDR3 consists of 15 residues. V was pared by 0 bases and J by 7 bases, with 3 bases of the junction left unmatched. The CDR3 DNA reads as TGCGCCAGCAGCTTGGCAGGGACAGGGGGGAATGAGCAGTTCTTC. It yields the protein CASSLAGTGGNEQFF.

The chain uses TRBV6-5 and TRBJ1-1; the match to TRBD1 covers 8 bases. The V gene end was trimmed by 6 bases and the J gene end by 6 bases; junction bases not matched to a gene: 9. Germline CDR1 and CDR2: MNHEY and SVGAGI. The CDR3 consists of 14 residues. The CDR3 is CASRPRQGSPEAFF. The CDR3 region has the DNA TGTGCCAGCAGACCCCGACAGGGGAGCCCTGAAGCTTTCTTT.

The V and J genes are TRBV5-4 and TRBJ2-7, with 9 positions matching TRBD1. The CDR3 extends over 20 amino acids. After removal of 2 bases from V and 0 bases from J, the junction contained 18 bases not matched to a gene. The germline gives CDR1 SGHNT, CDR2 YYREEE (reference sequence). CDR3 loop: CASSLGLITGTGISSYEQYF. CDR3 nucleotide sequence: TGTGCCAGCAGCTTAGGTCTAATTACCGGGACAGGGATCAGCTCCTACGAGCAGTACTTC.

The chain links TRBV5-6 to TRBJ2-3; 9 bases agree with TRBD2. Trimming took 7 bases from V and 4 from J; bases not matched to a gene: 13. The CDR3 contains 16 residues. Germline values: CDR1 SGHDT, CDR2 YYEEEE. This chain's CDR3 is CASSTPAGGSPDTQYF. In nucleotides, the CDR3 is TGTGCCAGCTCGACCCCGGCGGGAGGGAGCCCAGATACGCAGTATTTT.

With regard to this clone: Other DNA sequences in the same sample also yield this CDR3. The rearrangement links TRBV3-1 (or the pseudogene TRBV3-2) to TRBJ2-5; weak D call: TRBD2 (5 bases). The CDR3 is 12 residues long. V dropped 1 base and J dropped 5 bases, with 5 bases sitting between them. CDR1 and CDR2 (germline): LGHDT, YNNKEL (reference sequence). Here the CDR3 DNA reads TGTGCCAGCAGCCAAGGCGGGGAGACCCAGTACTTC. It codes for CASSQGGETQYF.